This T cell receptor (beta chain) was identified during a study of early T cells in non-severe SARS-CoV-2 infection. Study-level information: Sequencing targeted bulk RNA from unsorted whole blood, leaving chains unpaired.

TCRdb reprocessed the 5' RACE reads with MiXCR, giving one entry per CDR3 protein. The sample consists of over 50,000 distinct CDR3 sequences, roughly an eighth of them appearing once. The receptor's source is an adult who was a healthcare worker with PCR-confirmed SARS-CoV-2 infection or an uninfected control (not recorded which). The specimen sequenced was whole blood.

The CDR3 nucleotides read TGCAGCGTGAATGGCTATGGCTACACCTTC. Protein product: CSVNGYGYTF. The chain links TRBV29-1 to TRBJ1-2; D uncertain. The germline V and J ends were trimmed by 6 bases and 4 bases, with 6 bases remaining between them. This CDR3 spans 10 amino acids. Germline V gene sequence: CDR1 SQVTM, CDR2 ANQGSEA.